This T cell receptor beta chain was found in a study of blood T cell repertoires in COVID-19 (dated by TCRdb to 2018 to 2020). For context, the study as a whole: The collaborator samples originated in the United States, Italy and Spain and spanned the acute and convalescent phases of COVID-19. The material from the prospective study consisted of cDNA or gDNA derived from T cells, B-cell-depleted T cells, or PBMCs. Deeply sampled blood TCRbeta repertoires from subjects exposed to, actively infected with, or recovered from COVID-19 were included in the dataset. A freely available public database, intended as a resource for researchers studying the immune response to SARS-CoV-2, is where the repertoires were released. Samples were obtained from the ongoing ImmuneRACE study (first 160 participants) and from over 1,000 subjects provided by 6 global collaborators. Nearly every sample came with metadata listing a de-identified subject ID, COVID-19 status, age in years and sex. Where HLA class I and class II types were available, the types were taken from metadata supplied by the sample provider, not from assay-based typing.

Inclusive of the bounding cysteine and phenylalanine, the CDR3 is 15 residues long. Here the CDR3 DNA is all that survives: 45 bases in frame from base 1. CDR1 and CDR2, per the germline V gene, are SGHRS and YFSETQ. V loses 1 base of germline sequence and J loses 0 bases, and the interval between the two ends is 8 bases. In the prospective study, participants were roughly 18 to 89 years old, resided in about two dozen geographic areas of the United States, and were enrolled through a virtual design. In the prospective study, participants were assigned to cohorts based on the clinical history participants reported in a screening survey and a study questionnaire. Recovered participants in ImmuneRACE Cohort 3 were defined by two consecutive negative NP/OP PCR tests, clearance by a healthcare professional, or resolution of symptoms. In the prospective study, mobile phlebotomists collected whole blood, serum and a nasopharyngeal or oropharyngeal swab from each participant. Additional blood draws and questionnaires over a 2-month period could optionally be provided by prospective study participants. Prospective study blood samples were shipped either frozen or at room temperature before DNA extraction.

On this clone itself: Its cognate antigen has yet to be identified. It has no much larger one-base neighbor in the sample; base qualities were not kept. Distinct nucleotide sequences in the sample also encode this CDR3.

TCRbeta CDR3 regions were amplified from genomic DNA using the immunoSEQ Assay, a bias-controlled multiplex PCR. As for the original processing: The number of nucleated cells in each sample was estimated from the amplification of reference gene primers within the assay. To quantify the absolute abundance of each unique TCRbeta CDR3 rearrangement, sequence reads were collapsed and filtered. For each sample, productive Simpson clonality was calculated by taking the square root of Simpson's diversity index across productive rearrangements. What TCRdb holds here is the immuneACCESS table cut down to in-frame rearrangements. Part of the clones is not present; checked against another copy, under half of the missing clones reflect an unresolved V gene, and the others are unexplained. Clone size and V and J calls were adopted from that table, with D and trimming inferred from the DNA. The sample table records some 490,000 clones; approximately 90% of these occur just once. 6.5% to 9.5% of the sample goes to the ten largest clones.

Overall study results and their limits: How much clinical and demographic metadata was included differed by source and by participant, and the metadata was provided uncurated.

The specimen sequenced was PBMCs or T cells enriched from blood (not recorded which). The chain links TRBV5-1 with TRBJ1-5; the D gene is possibly TRBD1, with 5 bases matching. The clonotype originates from a woman aged 60-75 years who had recovered from COVID-19. CDR3 region: CASSLQGDSNQPQHF. The sequenced DNA is TGCGCCAGCAGCTTGCAAGGGGATAGCAATCAGCCCCAGCATTTT.